This TCR beta chain was sequenced for a study of shared clonotypes between healthy human individuals. The study, taken as a whole, reports: Naive subsets tended to show greater estimated richness than memory subsets.

V lost 7 bases, J lost 7 bases, and 16 bases lay in between. CDR1 is MNHNS and CDR2 is SASEGT in the germline V gene. The CDR3 loop spans 14 amino acids. Naive-designated CD8 cells lacked CD45RO, were positively enriched for CCR7, and omitted terminally differentiated effector memory CD45RA+ cells. Repertoires were generated with immunoSEQ multiplex PCR, while TCRdb's copy carries only in-frame clones and drops some. The sample lists 1.5 million to 2.5 million clones, about 95% occurring once. Comments on this clone: Its antigen is still unknown.

This receptor was taken from a young man in good health. The source material was naive CD8+ T cells sorted from blood. The rearrangement links TRBV6-1 to TRBJ1-4; D ambiguous. The CDR3 spells CASTQRRAGEKLFF. As DNA, the CDR3 is TGTGCCAGCACTCAAAGAAGGGCAGGTGAAAAACTGTTTTTT.